What follows are 25 T cell receptor beta chains derived from one specimen sequenced in a study of Ad26.COV2.S vaccination and SARS-CoV-2 variants (dated by TCRdb to the early 2020s). The receptor library was made with the immunoSEQ multiplex PCR assay. In TCRdb, the immuneACCESS table is reduced to in-frame sequences with V and J assigned. These tables do not hold every clone; where another copy was compared, an unresolved V gene accounts for under half, and the others remain unexplained. The table for this sample lists about 680,000 clones; roughly 90% of them were counted only once. Around 1.5% of the sample belongs to the ten largest clones. The label giving this sample's treatment or condition can be read as: approximately 18 received Ad26.COV2.S at low or high dose, single or two shots; about 5 received placebo; per-sample allocation not given. Repertoires of vaccine and placebo recipients were sequenced from samples collected on day 63 after the first injection.

Sequenced material: peripheral blood, taken in a trial of Ad26.COV2.S vaccine versus placebo. The receptors shown here come from a person between 18 and 59 years old who received the Ad26.COV2.S COVID-19 vaccine or a placebo.

V and J are TRBV6-2 or TRBV6-3 and TRBJ2-7; D unresolved. Looked up from germline, CDR1 is MNHEY and CDR2 is SVGEGT. The CDR3 is 11 amino acids. Trimming removed 5 bases at V and 4 bases at J, with 6 bases between. CDR3 amino acids: CASSHPYEQYF. The CDR3 DNA follows: TGTGCCAGCAGTCACCCGTACGAGCAGTACTTC.

The V gene is TRBV19, the J gene TRBJ2-1; D may match TRBD1 or TRBD2 (5 bases each). This CDR3 comprises 17 residues. Germline CDR1 reads LNHDA; CDR2 reads SQIVND (reference sequence). Between the trimmed V and J ends, which lost 2 bases and 0 bases, there was a span of 14 bases. DNA of the CDR3: TGTGCCAGTAGTATAAGGGGTGGAGGAACCTCCTACAATGAGCAGTTCTTC. Residues: CASSIRGGGTSYNEQFF.

This chain uses TRBV6-5 with TRBJ2-7; no definite D call. The CDR3 length is 13 residues. The V and J ends lost 2 bases and 3 bases respectively, with 8 bases between them. Per germline, CDR1 MNHEY and CDR2 SVGAGI. CDR3 bases: TGTGCCAGCAGTTACAGGACCAACTACGAGCAGTACTTC. Amino acid sequence: CASSYRTNYEQYF.

V gene TRBV30 combines with J gene TRBJ1-2; D not resolved. The CDR3 contains 13 residues. V gave up 2 bases and J gave up 3 bases, with 10 bases separating them. Germline assignment: CDR1 GTSNPN and CDR2 SVGIG (reference sequence). CDR3 in DNA: TGTGCCTGGAGTTTATCAAGGGACTATGGCTACACCTTC. It translates to CAWSLSRDYGYTF.

This rearrangement joins TRBV2 to TRBJ1-3, with 7 positions matching TRBD1. This CDR3 spans 13 amino acids. Germline loops: CDR1 SNHLY, CDR2 FYNNEI. V shed 6 bases, J shed 4 bases, and the junction held 3 bases outside the gene matches. The CDR3: CASRGGQGNTIYF. CDR3 in DNA: TGTGCCAGCAGGGGGGGACAGGGAAACACCATATATTTT.

CDR3 DNA: TGTGCCAGCAGCTTAATCCTAGGGGGGGACGAGCAGTACTTC. Its protein is CASSLILGGDEQYF. The chain couples TRBV7-2 to TRBJ2-7, with D possibly being TRBD2 (7 bases). Germline V gene lookup returns CDR1 SGHTA and CDR2 FQGNSA. The V end lost 2 bases, the J end lost 5 bases, and 13 bases lay between the germline ends. The CDR3 consists of 14 residues.

The rearrangement links TRBV30 to TRBJ2-7; possibly TRBD1 or TRBD2 for D (5 bases each). Trimming removed 2 bases from V and 2 bases from J, with 16 bases in between. The CDR3 extends over 15 amino acids. CDR1 GTSNPN and CDR2 SVGIG come from the germline V gene (reference sequence). CDR3 bases: TGTGCCTGGAGTCCACCCGGGACGGGAACCTACGAGCAGTACTTC. It is translated as CAWSPPGTGTYEQYF.

With respect to this clone: Other DNA sequences within the sample encode an identical CDR3. V usage is TRBV5-6 and J usage is TRBJ1-5, with D unclear. Germline V gene sequence: CDR1 SGHDT, CDR2 YYEEEE. V dropped 3 bases and J dropped 6 bases, with 7 bases sitting between them. This CDR3 is built from 12 residues. The CDR3 here is CASSSGGQPQHF. As DNA, the CDR3 is TGTGCCAGCAGCTCCGGCGGTCAGCCCCAGCATTTT.

DNA of the CDR3: TGTGCCAGCAGCTTAGGTCTCGGCGGGACTGAAGCTTTCTTT. Amino acid sequence: CASSLGLGGTEAFF. The V and J genes are TRBV7-2 and TRBJ1-1; D gene uncertain. Trimming left V 1 base short and J 5 bases short, with 11 bases between. CDR3 length equals 14 residues. The V gene's germline CDR1 is SGHTA and CDR2 FQGNSA.

The rearrangement joins TRBV27 to TRBJ2-1; TRBD2 matches at 11 bases. The CDR3 has 16 amino acids. Germline V CDR1 and CDR2: MNHEY, SMNVEV (reference sequence). V lost 2 bases and J lost 4; bases outside the gene matches: 4. The CDR3 DNA follows: TGTGCCAGCAGTTTAACTAGCGGGGGCTTATACAATGAGCAGTTCTTC. Translating it yields CASSLTSGGLYNEQFF.

V gene TRBV5-4 combines with J gene TRBJ1-3; D is unclear. V dropped 10 bases and J dropped 4 bases, with 9 bases sitting between them. Germline CDR1 is SGHNT and CDR2 is YYREEE (reference sequence). The CDR3 runs 11 residues. CDR3 coding DNA: TGTGCCTTACATCAAGGAAACACCATATATTTT. Translating it yields CALHQGNTIYF.

The rearrangement links TRBV30 to TRBJ1-1; D not resolved. The CDR3 runs 14 residues. CDR1 is GTSNPN, CDR2 SVGIG, per germline (reference sequence). V was pared by 0 bases and J by 1 base, with 9 bases between. The CDR3 loop reads CAWSVNLANTEAFF. The CDR3 DNA reads as TGTGCCTGGAGTGTAAATCTGGCGAACACTGAAGCTTTCTTT. The whole variable domain, remainder taken from reference TRBV30 and TRBJ1-1, is SQTIHQWPATLVQPVGSPLSLECTVEGTSNPNLYWYRQAAGRGLQLLFYSVGIGQISSEVPQNLSASRPQDRQFILSSKKLLLSDSGFYLCAWSVNLANTEAFFGQGTRLTVV.

The chain recombines TRBV2 with TRBJ1-1, with D uncertain. V was cut by 8 bases and J by 0 bases, with 13 bases left in between. This CDR3 region has 14 residues. Germline CDR1 SNHLY, CDR2 FYNNEI. The DNA for the CDR3 is TGTGCCAGCGGAGGTCGGGCGCTGAACACTGAAGCTTTCTTT. Translated, it gives CASGGRALNTEAFF.

This rearrangement joins TRBV4-2 to TRBJ2-2; no definite D call. Trimming removed 2 bases from V and 0 bases from J, with 13 bases in between. Germline CDR1 is LGHNA and CDR2 is YNFKEQ. This CDR3 has 17 amino acids. This CDR3 is CASSQSVPGPNTGELFF. The CDR3 nucleotides read TGTGCCAGCAGCCAATCTGTCCCTGGGCCGAACACCGGGGAGCTGTTTTTT.

In DNA form, the CDR3 reads TGTGCCAGTAGTTGGACCCCCTCCTACAATGAGCAGTTCTTC. Translated, it gives CASSWTPSYNEQFF. V gene TRBV19 combines with J gene TRBJ2-1; D ambiguous. The V gene lost 5 bases and the J gene lost 0 bases, with 8 bases spanning the gap. CDR1 is LNHDA and CDR2 is SQIVND in the germline V gene (reference sequence). CDR3 length equals 14 residues.

The chain recombines TRBV7-7 with TRBJ1-2; D is uncertain. In germline, CDR1 is SSHAT, CDR2 FNYEAQ (reference sequence). Trimming removed 4 bases at V and 6 bases at J, with 12 bases between. CDR3 length: 13 residues. The CDR3 protein is CASSSIQAHGYTF. CDR3 bases: TGTGCCAGCAGCTCGATCCAGGCGCATGGCTACACCTTC.

The J gene is TRBJ1-6, the V gene TRBV5-6; D unresolved. Germline V gives CDR1 SGHDT, CDR2 YYEEEE. The ends were cut back, 1 base at V and 7 bases at J, with 6 bases in the middle. CDR3 length equals 13 residues. Written as DNA, the CDR3 is TGTGCCAGCAGCTTGATCAGGAATTCACCCCTCCACTTT. Translating gives CASSLIRNSPLHF.

This clone was recorded only once. The chain carries TRBV18 and TRBJ2-5; D unresolved. CDR3 length equals 14 residues. CDR1 is KGHSH and CDR2 is LQKENI in the germline V gene. V gave up 0 bases and J gave up 2 bases, with 7 bases separating them. The chain's CDR3 is CASSPPANQETQYF. The CDR3, as DNA: TGTGCCAGCTCACCACCGGCAAATCAAGAGACCCAGTACTTC.

V is TRBV4-2 and J is TRBJ1-5; 7 positions match TRBD1. Germline loops: CDR1 LGHNA, CDR2 YNFKEQ. This CDR3 is built from 16 residues. J gave up 2 bases and V 4 bases, and 8 bases lay outside the gene matches. The CDR3 region has the DNA TGTGCCAGCAGCCTCTCACAGGGGCCGGGCAATCAGCCCCAGCATTTT. Its translation: CASSLSQGPGNQPQHF.

The rearrangement links TRBV2 to TRBJ1-5; perhaps TRBD1 as D (5 bases). Germline assignment: CDR1 SNHLY and CDR2 FYNNEI. The CDR3 contains 14 residues. With 4 bases removed from V and 6 bases from J, the gap between germline ends came to 13 bases. The CDR3 reads CASSGTPRSQPQHF. CDR3 nucleotides: TGTGCCAGCAGTGGGACACCTAGAAGTCAGCCCCAGCATTTT. Supplemented by reference TRBV2 and TRBJ1-5, the full variable domain reads EPEVTQTPSHQVTQMGQEVILRCVPISNHLYFYWYRQILGQKVEFLVSFYNNEISEKSEIFDDQFSVERPDGSNFTLKIRSTKLEDSAMYFCASSGTPRSQPQHFGDGTRLSIL.

The genes are TRBV9 and TRBJ2-1; possibly TRBD1 for D (5 bases). The CDR3 has 15 amino acids. CDR1 and CDR2 from the germline V gene are SGDLS and YYNGEE. Trimming left V 0 bases short and J 4 bases short, with 11 bases between. The CDR3 sequence: CASSVGGRGYNEQFF. CDR3 DNA: TGTGCCAGCAGCGTAGGGGGTAGGGGTTACAATGAGCAGTTCTTC.

The chain employs TRBV18 and TRBJ1-2; D uncertain. Germline loops: CDR1 KGHSH, CDR2 LQKENI. The CDR3 sequence is 14 residues long. Trimming took off 5 bases at V and 8 bases at J, with 18 bases between the two ends. CDR3 sequence: CASSTSDATMGYTF. CDR3 DNA: TGTGCCAGCTCAACTTCGGACGCTACTATGGGCTACACCTTC.

As regards this clone: Other DNA sequences of this sample code for an identical CDR3. The CDR3 DNA reads as TGTGCCAGCAGTTTTGGCGGGAATCAGCCCCAGCATTTT. It is translated as CASSFGGNQPQHF. This sequence joins TRBV12-3 or TRBV12-4 and TRBJ1-5; D not resolved. Trimming removed 3 bases at V and 4 bases at J, with 7 bases between. The CDR3 totals 13 residues.

The rearrangement joins TRBV6-5 to TRBJ2-7; D ambiguous. The germline V and J ends were trimmed by 1 base and 3 bases, with 10 bases remaining between them. The CDR3 consists of 14 residues. CDR1 is MNHEY, CDR2 SVGAGI, per germline. In DNA, the CDR3 is TGTGCCAGCAGTTACTTTGCAGGACGCTACGAGCAGTACTTC. Encoded protein: CASSYFAGRYEQYF.

In its sample, this clone was seen a few times. The chain is built from TRBV7-6 and TRBJ2-2; D tentatively reads TRBD1 or TRBD2 (6 bases each). CDR1 is SGHVS, CDR2 FNYEAQ, per germline. V was shortened by 1 base and J by 1 base, with 10 bases between the two germline ends. CDR3 length: 16 amino acids. The CDR3 sequence is CASSLEGGLNTGELFF. CDR3 bases: TGTGCCAGCAGCTTAGAGGGGGGACTGAACACCGGGGAGCTGTTTTTT.